A single sample gave rise to the 23 T cell receptor beta chains below, sequenced in a study of cytomegalovirus exposure and HLA in healthy donors. Primers for the PCR totalled 60 Vbeta and 13 Jbeta. Produced via immunoSEQ multiplex PCR; TCRdb's table is partial and in-frame only. The sample holds tens of thousands of clones. The sequenced material came from PBMCs. Source of these receptors: a girl under 18 in good health and CMV-seropositive.

The chain has TRBV7-4 and TRBJ2-7; a weak D match, TRBD2 (6 bases). V was cut by 3 bases and J by 5 bases, with 14 bases left in between. This CDR3 contains 14 residues. CDR1 is SGHVT, CDR2 SQSDAQ, per germline. The CDR3 is CASSFRRERDEQYF. The CDR3 DNA follows: TGTGCCAGCAGCTTCAGGAGGGAGCGAGACGAGCAGTACTTC.

The V and J genes are TRBV7-2 and TRBJ1-4, with D maybe TRBD1 (6 bases). This CDR3 is 13 amino acids long. CDR1 and CDR2 from the germline V gene are SGHTA and FQGNSA. V was pared by 5 bases and J by 10 bases, with 14 bases between. The CDR3 bases are TGTGCCAGCAGCCCAGGGGATCGGCGAAAACTGTTTTTT. The encoded protein is CASSPGDRRKLFF.

The CDR3 DNA reads TGTGCCAGCAGCTCACAAGAGACCCAGTACTTC. Protein sequence: CASSSQETQYF. The V gene is TRBV7-2, the J gene TRBJ2-5, with D unresolved. The CDR3 spans 11 residues. With 4 bases removed from V and 2 bases from J, the gap between germline ends came to 2 bases. The germline V gene has CDR1 SGHTA and CDR2 FQGNSA.

This rearrangement joins TRBV5-3 to TRBJ1-1, with 7 bases identical to TRBD1. TRBV5-3 is sorted into the ORF group, with uncertain function. J lost 1 base, V lost 4 bases, and 13 bases had no gene match. This CDR3 region has 17 residues. The CDR3 DNA sequence: TGTGCCAGAAGCAAAGACCGGGACAGACAACAGAACACTGAAGCTTTCTTT. Its translation: CARSKDRDRQQNTEAFF.

J is TRBJ1-6 and V is TRBV9; 7 bases map to TRBD1. The CDR3 loop spans 15 amino acids. CDR1 and CDR2 from the germline V gene are SGDLS and YYNGEE. V lost 0 bases to trimming and J lost 10 bases; unmatched junction nucleotides: 7. The CDR3 is CASSVGQGAFSPLHF. The CDR3 nucleotides read TGTGCCAGCAGCGTAGGACAGGGAGCATTCTCACCCCTCCACTTT.

The rearrangement uses TRBV4-3 and TRBJ2-3; 11 bases line up with TRBD1. Losses at the gene ends were 2 bases for V and 6 bases for J; bases not matched to a gene: 10. There are 17 residues in the CDR3. Germline CDR1 is LGHNA and CDR2 is YSLEER. CDR3 sequence: CASSQPKDRGLTDTQYF. In DNA, the CDR3 is TGCGCCAGCAGCCAACCCAAGGACAGGGGGCTTACTGATACGCAGTATTTT.

The V and J genes are TRBV7-2 and TRBJ1-4; D is uncertain. Trimming took 6 bases from V and 1 from J, leaving 9 bases between them. This CDR3 comprises 14 residues. Looked up from germline, CDR1 is SGHTA and CDR2 is FQGNSA. CDR3 in DNA: TGTGCCAGCAGTTATGGGCAAACTAATGAAAAACTGTTTTTT. Translated, it gives CASSYGQTNEKLFF.

This chain links TRBV30 with TRBJ1-2; D may be TRBD1 (6 bases). The CDR3 is made up of 15 amino acids. The germline gives CDR1 GTSNPN, CDR2 SVGIG (reference sequence). Trimming took off 3 bases at V and 3 bases at J, with 17 bases between the two ends. The DNA for the CDR3 is TGTGCCTGGAGGTCCAGGGGCCAGCTTGACTATGGCTACACCTTC. Protein sequence: CAWRSRGQLDYGYTF. Supplemented by reference TRBV30 and TRBJ1-2, the full variable domain reads SQTIHQWPATLVQPVGSPLSLECTVEGTSNPNLYWYRQAAGRGLQLLFYSVGIGQISSEVPQNLSASRPQDRQFILSSKKLLLSDSGFYLCAWRSRGQLDYGYTFGSGTRLTVV.

The chain couples TRBV7-9 to TRBJ1-2; D gene unclear. The CDR3 is 15 residues long. Looked up from germline, CDR1 is SEHNR and CDR2 is FQNEAQ (reference sequence). V was cut by 2 bases and J by 4 bases, with 14 bases left in between. CDR3 residues: CASSLSGIAAYGYTF. DNA for the CDR3: TGTGCCAGCAGCTTATCCGGGATAGCAGCCTATGGCTACACCTTC.

The chain joins TRBV4-1 to TRBJ2-2; D perhaps matches TRBD1 (7 bases). Germline values: CDR1 MGHRA, CDR2 YSYEKL. The V gene lost 2 bases and the J gene lost 5 bases, with 12 bases spanning the gap. The CDR3 has 15 residues. The CDR3 region is CASSQTQGGTGELFF. The CDR3 nucleotides read TGCGCCAGCAGCCAAACCCAGGGGGGAACCGGGGAGCTGTTTTTT.

The rearrangement uses TRBV28 and TRBJ2-3; maybe TRBD2 (7 bases). This CDR3 region has 14 residues. The ends were cut back, 11 bases at V and 3 bases at J, with 18 bases in the middle. Germline V gene sequence: CDR1 MDHEN, CDR2 SYDVKM. The CDR3 DNA follows: TGTGCCCTAGGGGGGGGCGATAGGACAGATACGCAGTATTTT. Protein sequence: CALGGGDRTDTQYF.

The chain employs TRBV4-1 and TRBJ1-2, with 9 bases fitting TRBD1. The junction had 3 bases not matched to a gene; V was cut back by 3 bases and J by 7 bases. Germline V CDR1 and CDR2: MGHRA, YSYEKL. The CDR3 contains 13 residues. The CDR3 spells CASSQTGGAGYTF. CDR3 bases: TGCGCCAGCAGCCAGACAGGGGGGGCTGGCTACACCTTC.

This chain uses TRBV4-3 with TRBJ2-5; D is unresolved. This CDR3 contains 17 residues. Germline values: CDR1 LGHNA, CDR2 YSLEER. The V and J ends lost 2 bases and 1 base respectively, with 17 bases between them. The CDR3 spells CASSQTPRGSVQETQYF. In DNA form, the CDR3 reads TGCGCCAGCAGCCAAACCCCCCGTGGCTCCGTCCAAGAGACCCAGTACTTC.

CDR3 sequence (DNA): TGTGCCAGCAGCTCCGCCGCTAGCGGGGGCTCCTACGAGCAGTACTTC. Amino acids: CASSSAASGGSYEQYF. V gene TRBV7-2 combines with J gene TRBJ2-7; 10 nucleotides match TRBD2. CDR1 is SGHTA and CDR2 is FQGNSA in the germline V gene. The CDR3 runs 16 residues. With 4 bases clipped from V and 0 bases from J, the junction kept 6 bases outside the gene matches.

The chain is built from TRBV9 and TRBJ2-3; no definite D call. The V end was cut by 0 bases, the J end by 5 bases, with 10 bases between. This CDR3 region has 14 residues. Looked up from germline, CDR1 is SGDLS and CDR2 is YYNGEE. As DNA, the CDR3 is TGTGCCAGCAGCGTAGGTCGACTGGTAGATACGCAGTATTTT. Its protein product is CASSVGRLVDTQYF.

The V gene is TRBV29-1, the J gene TRBJ2-3; 9 nucleotides agree with TRBD2. V gave up 4 bases and J gave up 7 bases; unmatched junction bases: 6. CDR1 is SQVTM, CDR2 ANQGSEA, per germline. This CDR3 is 13 amino acids long. The CDR3 nucleotides read TGCAGCGTTGGCGGGGGGGCCGCGAATACGCAGTATTTT. Protein product: CSVGGGAANTQYF.

V usage is TRBV7-8 and J usage is TRBJ1-5; 7 nucleotides match TRBD1. CDR3 size: 18 residues. The V gene end was trimmed by 4 bases and the J gene end by 2 bases; junction bases not matched to a gene: 14. CDR1 is SGHVS and CDR2 is FQNEAQ in the germline V gene. CDR3 loop: CASSSDRVRGGGNQPQHF. The CDR3 coding sequence is TGTGCCAGCAGCTCCGACAGGGTCCGCGGGGGGGGCAATCAGCCCCAGCATTTT.

The V and J genes are TRBV6-6 and TRBJ1-2; D call uncertain. The CDR3 spans 11 residues. V shed 8 bases and J shed 1 base, with 5 bases lying between them. Germline V gene sequence: CDR1 MNHNY, CDR2 SVGAGI (reference sequence). The CDR3 loop is CASVSNYGYTF. CDR3 sequence (DNA): TGTGCCAGCGTGAGTAACTATGGCTACACCTTC.

The chain uses TRBV28 and TRBJ2-7, with a possible D match to TRBD1 (6 bases). This CDR3 comprises 13 residues. CDR1 is MDHEN and CDR2 is SYDVKM in the germline V gene. Trimming took off 7 bases at V and 2 bases at J, with 12 bases between the two ends. CDR3 in amino acids: CASTGTSTYEQYV. CDR3 coding DNA: TGTGCCAGCACTGGGACATCTACCTACGAGCAGTACGTC.

V and J are TRBV2 and TRBJ1-5; a weak D match, TRBD1 (6 bases). Trimming took off 2 bases at V and 7 bases at J, with 15 bases between the two ends. Germline V lookup: CDR1 SNHLY, CDR2 FYNNEI. This CDR3 spans 15 amino acids. This CDR3 is CASSEIQGFEQPQHF. CDR3 nucleotide sequence: TGTGCCAGCAGTGAAATACAGGGATTCGAGCAGCCCCAGCATTTT.

V gene TRBV18 combines with J gene TRBJ2-3; possibly TRBD1 for D (6 bases). V was clipped by 3 bases and J by 0 bases, with 10 bases between them. Germline V CDR1 and CDR2: KGHSH, LQKENI. The CDR3 loop spans 15 amino acids. The CDR3 protein is CASSPYRDSTDTQYF. As DNA, the CDR3 is TGTGCCAGCTCACCGTACAGGGATAGCACAGATACGCAGTATTTT.

The chain uses TRBV20-1 and TRBJ2-1; D is perhaps TRBD1 (5 bases). Germline V gene data show CDR1 as DFQATT and CDR2 as SNEGSKA (reference sequence). V dropped 5 bases and J dropped 8 bases, with 10 bases sitting between them. This CDR3 contains 11 residues. CDR3 nucleotides: TGCAGTGCTGACCAGGGTTATGAGCAGTTCTTC. It yields the protein CSADQGYEQFF.

The V gene is TRBV6-5, the J gene TRBJ1-3, with D uncertain. CDR3 size: 16 residues. Trimming stripped 2 bases from V and 0 bases from J, with 11 bases between. Germline V gene lookup returns CDR1 MNHEY and CDR2 SVGAGI. The CDR3 region has the DNA TGTGCCAGCAGTTACGACTCGCGAAGCTCTGGAAACACCATATATTTT. Amino acids: CASSYDSRSSGNTIYF.